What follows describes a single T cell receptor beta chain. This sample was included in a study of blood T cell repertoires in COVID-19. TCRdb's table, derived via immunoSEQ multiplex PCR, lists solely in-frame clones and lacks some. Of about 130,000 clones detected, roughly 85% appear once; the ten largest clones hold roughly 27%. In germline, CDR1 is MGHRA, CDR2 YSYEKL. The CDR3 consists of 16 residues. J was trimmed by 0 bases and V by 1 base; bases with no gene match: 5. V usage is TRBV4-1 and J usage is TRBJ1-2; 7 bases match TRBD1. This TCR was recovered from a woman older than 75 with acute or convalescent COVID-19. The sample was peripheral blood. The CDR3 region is CASSQVFQGANYGYTF. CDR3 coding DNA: TGCGCCAGCAGCCAAGTCTTTCAGGGGGCTAACTATGGCTACACCTTC.